This passage covers 26 T cell receptor beta chains from one sample sequenced in a study of T cells in severe cutaneous drug reactions. The donors had carbamazepine-induced Stevens-Johnson syndrome or toxic epidermal necrolysis. The iRepertoire multiplex PCR system with TCR subtype-specific primers built both bulk and single-cell libraries. From the multiplex PCR reads, TCRdb lists one entry per CDR3 protein and no DNA. This table holds around 20,000 distinct CDR3 sequences. Sequenced: PBMCs. These receptors all come from a human donor with toxic epidermal necrolysis, a severe cutaneous drug reaction.

The chain has TRBV27 and TRBJ1-1; the TRBD1 assignment by TCRdb is unverifiable without DNA. Per germline, CDR1 MNHEY and CDR2 SMNVEV (reference sequence). The CDR3 loop spans 16 amino acids. CDR3 residues: CASRLTTGRSNTEAFF.

This chain uses TRBV7-2 with TRBJ2-3; there is no DNA to check the TCRdb D call of TRBD1. Germline values: CDR1 SGHTA, CDR2 FQGNSA. This CDR3 contains 16 residues. The CDR3 reads CASSPDPLGYTDTQYF.

The chain has TRBV28 and TRBJ2-7. The CDR3 consists of 12 residues. The germline V gene has CDR1 MDHEN and CDR2 SYDVKM. CDR3 region: CASSSSDYEQYF.

The chain uses TRBV20-1 and TRBJ2-7. The CDR3 length is 11 residues. CDR1 is DFQATT, CDR2 SNEGSKA, per germline (reference sequence). CDR3 loop: CSARDQYEQYF.

V is TRBV9 and J is TRBJ2-5; TCRdb indicates TRBD2, and absent DNA this call remains unverified. CDR1 SGDLS and CDR2 YYNGEE come from the germline V gene. This CDR3 spans 16 amino acids. The CDR3 loop reads CASSFPTSGEEETQYF.

J is TRBJ1-6 and V is TRBV4-1; without DNA, the TCRdb call of TRBD1 cannot be checked. This CDR3 comprises 15 residues. Germline-derived CDR1 and CDR2 are MGHRA and YSYEKL. CDR3 sequence reads: CASSQEGTGNSPLHF.

CDR3 residues: CASSYASTDTQYF. This chain connects TRBV6-6 to TRBJ2-3. CDR1 is MNHNY and CDR2 is SVGAGI in the germline V gene (reference sequence). CDR3 length: 13 residues.

This sequence joins TRBV4-2 and TRBJ2-1. Per germline, CDR1 LGHNA and CDR2 YNFKEQ. CDR3 length equals 13 residues. CDR3: CASSQDLGSEQFF.

The chain is built from TRBV12-3 or TRBV12-4 and TRBJ2-5; TCRdb outputs TRBD2, but without DNA this stays unchecked. There are 15 residues in the CDR3. The CDR3: CASSSRLAPKETQYF.

According to its frequency, this clonotype is medium-sized (0.01 to 0.1%). This CDR3 reads CASSARLPHTDTQYF. This rearrangement joins TRBV9 to TRBJ2-3; TCRdb's D call, TRBD2, is unchecked because there is no DNA. The CDR3 spans 15 residues. Germline assignment: CDR1 SGDLS and CDR2 YYNGEE.

This clonotype registers medium-sized by frequency. This chain links TRBV18 with TRBJ2-5; TCRdb reports TRBD2, a call that lacks DNA to check it against. CDR1 and CDR2 from the germline V gene are KGHSH and LQKENI. The CDR3 runs to 16 residues. CDR3 sequence: CASSPATSRPLETQYF.

The rearrangement links TRBV7-8 to TRBJ2-1; checking the TCRdb D call of TRBD2 is not possible without DNA. The CDR3 totals 15 residues. Germline CDR1 and CDR2: SGHVS and FQNEAQ. The CDR3: CASSSTSFAGNEQFF.

This clonotype is deemed medium-sized by its frequency. The V call is TRBV2, the J call TRBJ2-5. Looked up from germline, CDR1 is SNHLY and CDR2 is FYNNEI. CDR3 length equals 13 residues. The CDR3 loop is CASSGMGYETQYF.

V gene TRBV7-9 combines with J gene TRBJ1-2. Germline loops: CDR1 SEHNR, CDR2 FQNEAQ (reference sequence). This CDR3 contains 13 residues. The CDR3 loop is CASSRVGTYGYTF.

The rearrangement joins TRBV7-9 to TRBJ1-2; TCRdb designates TRBD1, a call that cannot be tested without DNA. Germline loops: CDR1 SEHNR, CDR2 FQNEAQ (reference sequence). This CDR3 comprises 16 residues. CDR3 amino acids: CASSLGWTGINYGYTF. The full variable domain, its missing parts supplied by reference TRBV7-9 and TRBJ1-2, is DTGVSQNPRHKITKRGQNVTFRCDPISEHNRLYWYRQTLGQGPEFLTYFQNEAQLEKSRLLSDRFSAERPKGSFSTLEIQRTEQGDSAMYLCASSLGWTGINYGYTFGSGTRLTVV.

The V and J genes are TRBV6-2 or TRBV6-3 and TRBJ2-7; TCRdb indicates TRBD2, and absent DNA this call remains unverified. This CDR3 contains 16 residues. Germline V gene sequence: CDR1 MNHEY, CDR2 SVGEGT. This chain's CDR3 is CASSQDGNGPSYEQYF.

The chain is built from TRBV3-1 and TRBJ2-1; TCRdb lists TRBD2, though no DNA is available to test this call. CDR3 length: 14 residues. Germline V gene data show CDR1 as LGHDT and CDR2 as YNNKEL (reference sequence). This CDR3 is CASSQLAEHNEQFF.

The rearrangement joins TRBV7-9 to TRBJ2-3; the D call from TCRdb, TRBD1, cannot be confirmed without DNA. The CDR3 contains 16 residues. CDR1 is SEHNR and CDR2 is FQNEAQ in the germline V gene (reference sequence). The CDR3 loop reads CASSLAPGKSTDTQYF.

The chain uses TRBV10-1 and TRBJ2-3. Germline assignment: CDR1 WNHNN and CDR2 SYGVQD (reference sequence). The CDR3 consists of 15 residues. CDR3 region: CASSEEPAGTDTQYF.

The V and J genes are TRBV9 and TRBJ2-3. The CDR3 loop spans 13 amino acids. Germline V gene data show CDR1 as SGDLS and CDR2 as YYNGEE. The CDR3 here is CASNGGFTDTQYF.

The chain employs TRBV20-1 and TRBJ2-1; TCRdb lists TRBD2, though no DNA is available to test this call. Germline CDR1 reads DFQATT; CDR2 reads SNEGSKA (reference sequence). The CDR3 totals 14 residues. CDR3 amino acids: CSAPGLAAMSEQFF.

V gene TRBV5-5 combines with J gene TRBJ2-7. CDR1 and CDR2 (germline): SGHKS, YYEKEE (reference sequence). The CDR3 has 14 residues. The CDR3 is CASSLVQRSYEQYF. Based on the CDR3 plus reference TRBV5-5 and TRBJ2-7, the full variable domain is DAGVTQSPTHLIKTRGQQVTLRCSPISGHKSVSWYQQVLGQGPQFIFQYYEKEERGRGNFPDRFSARQFPNYSSELNVNALLLGDSALYLCASSLVQRSYEQYFGPGTRLTVT.

The chain employs TRBV20-1 and TRBJ1-3. CDR1 and CDR2 (germline): DFQATT, SNEGSKA (reference sequence). The CDR3 sequence is 17 residues long. The CDR3 spells CSARDLARTTGGNTIYF.

The chain couples TRBV20-1 to TRBJ2-1; the TRBD1 assignment by TCRdb is unverifiable without DNA. Per germline, CDR1 DFQATT and CDR2 SNEGSKA (reference sequence). There are 16 residues in the CDR3. The CDR3 sequence is CSATIPGQGNYNEQFF.

The rearrangement links TRBV7-6 to TRBJ2-7; with no DNA, the TCRdb D assignment of TRBD2 cannot be verified. Germline CDR1 reads SGHVS; CDR2 reads FNYEAQ. This CDR3 has 19 residues. CDR3 amino acids: CASSPSAGGTLKIPSEQYF.

This sequence joins TRBV20-1 and TRBJ2-7; TCRdb indicates TRBD2, and absent DNA this call remains unverified. The CDR3 extends over 14 amino acids. Germline loops: CDR1 DFQATT, CDR2 SNEGSKA (reference sequence). This CDR3 is CSAMGGLSSYEQYF.